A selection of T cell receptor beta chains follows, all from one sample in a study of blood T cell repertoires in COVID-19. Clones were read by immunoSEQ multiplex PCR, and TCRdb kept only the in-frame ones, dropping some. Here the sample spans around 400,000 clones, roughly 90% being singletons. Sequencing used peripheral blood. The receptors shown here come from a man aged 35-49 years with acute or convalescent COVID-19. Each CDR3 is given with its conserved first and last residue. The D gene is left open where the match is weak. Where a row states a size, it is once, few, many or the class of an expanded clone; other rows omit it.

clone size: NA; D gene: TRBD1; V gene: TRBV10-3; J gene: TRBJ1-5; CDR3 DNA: TGTGCCATCAGTACCTCGACAGGGGACGGTCAGCCCCAGCATTTT; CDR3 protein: CAISTSTGDGQPQHF
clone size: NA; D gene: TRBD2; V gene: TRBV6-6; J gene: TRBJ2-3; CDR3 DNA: TGTGCCAGCAGTTACATGGCGGGAGACCTAACAGATACGCAGTATTTT; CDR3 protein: CASSYMAGDLTDTQYF
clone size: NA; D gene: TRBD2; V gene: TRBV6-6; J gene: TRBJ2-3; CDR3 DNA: TGTGCCAGCAGTGGGACCCCGGGCGGGGGAGGGGAGACGCAGTATTTT; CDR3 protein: CASSGTPGGGGETQYF
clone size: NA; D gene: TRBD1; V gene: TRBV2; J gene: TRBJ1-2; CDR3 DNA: TGTGCCAGCACCCTCCGACAGGGGGCACGAGGCTACACCTTC; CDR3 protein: CASTLRQGARGYTF
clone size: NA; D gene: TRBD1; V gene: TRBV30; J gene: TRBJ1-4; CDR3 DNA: TGTGCCTGGAGTGGCGACAGGGCTAATGAAAAACTGTTTTTT; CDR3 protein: CAWSGDRANEKLFF
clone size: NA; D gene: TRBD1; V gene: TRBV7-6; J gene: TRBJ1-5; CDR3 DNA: TGTGCCAGCAGCTGTACTAGGACAGGGAAAACGTCTGAGAATCAGCCCCAGCATTTT; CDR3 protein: CASSCTRTGKTSENQPQHF
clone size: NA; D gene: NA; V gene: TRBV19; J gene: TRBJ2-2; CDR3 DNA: TGTGCCAGCACGACTACAGGGTTATGGAACACCGGGGAGCTGTTTTTT; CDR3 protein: CASTTTGLWNTGELFF
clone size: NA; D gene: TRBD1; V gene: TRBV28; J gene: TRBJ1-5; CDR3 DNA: TGTGCCAGCAGTTTCCCAAAGACAGGGACAAGCAATCAGCCCCAGCATTTT; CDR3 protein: CASSFPKTGTSNQPQHF
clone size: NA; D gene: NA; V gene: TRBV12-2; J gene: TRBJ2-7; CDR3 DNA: TGTGCAAGTCGCACAGTACTAGTCCCGACAGGGAGCTACGAGCAGTACTTC; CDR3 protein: CASRTVLVPTGSYEQYF
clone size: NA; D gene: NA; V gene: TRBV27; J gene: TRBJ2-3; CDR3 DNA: TGTGCCAGCAGTTTGGGACTTACTAGCACAGATACGCAGTATTTT; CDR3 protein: CASSLGLTSTDTQYF
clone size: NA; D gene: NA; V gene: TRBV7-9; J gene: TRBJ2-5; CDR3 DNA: TGTGCCAGCAGCTTAACTCCGACGCGGGGCGGAGAGACCCAGTACTTC; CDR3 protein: CASSLTPTRGGETQYF
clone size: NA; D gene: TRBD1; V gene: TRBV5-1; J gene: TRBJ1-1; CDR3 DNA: TGCGCCAGCAGCCCCGACCGGGACAGGGAGGGAGCTTTCTTT; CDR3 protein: CASSPDRDREGAFF
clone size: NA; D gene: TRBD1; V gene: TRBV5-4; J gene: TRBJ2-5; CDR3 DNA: TGTGCCAGCAGCGTCGGACAGGGGGAGGAGACCCAGTACTTC; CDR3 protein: CASSVGQGEETQYF
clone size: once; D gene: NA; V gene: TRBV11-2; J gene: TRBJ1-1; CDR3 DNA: TGTGCCAGCAGCTTAGCTGGCGGGGAAGCTTTCTTT; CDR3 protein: CASSLAGGEAFF
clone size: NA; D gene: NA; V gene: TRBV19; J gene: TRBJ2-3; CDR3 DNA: TGTGCCAGCGCTCAGGGATCTCGGTCAAGCACAGATACGCAGTATTTT; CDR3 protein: CASAQGSRSSTDTQYF
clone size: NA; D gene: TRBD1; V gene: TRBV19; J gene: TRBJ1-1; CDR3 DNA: TGTGCCAGTAGGGGAGGAGGCCAGGGGGCCTATGAAGCTTTCTTT; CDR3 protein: CASRGGGQGAYEAFF
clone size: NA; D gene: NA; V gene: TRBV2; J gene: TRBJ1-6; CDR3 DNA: TGTGCCAGCAGTCGACGGGATTATAATTCACCCCTCCACTTT; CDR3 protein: CASSRRDYNSPLHF
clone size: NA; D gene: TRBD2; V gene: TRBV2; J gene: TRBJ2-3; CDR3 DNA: TGTGCCAGCCGTCGGGAGGTTGCGGGGGGCGGAGATACGCAGTATTTT; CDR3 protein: CASRREVAGGGDTQYF
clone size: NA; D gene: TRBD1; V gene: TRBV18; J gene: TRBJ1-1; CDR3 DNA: TGTGCCAGCTCGGACAGGGACAGTTCTTTGAACACTGAAGCTTTCTTT; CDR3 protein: CASSDRDSSLNTEAFF
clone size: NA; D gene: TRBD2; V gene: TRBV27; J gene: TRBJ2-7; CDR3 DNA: TGTGCCAGCAGCGGACTAGGTCGCGAGCAGTACTTC; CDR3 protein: CASSGLGREQYF
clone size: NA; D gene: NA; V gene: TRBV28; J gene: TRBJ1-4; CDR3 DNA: TGTGCCAGCAGGAATGCATTTTGGGGCCGTACTAATGAAAAACTGTTTTTT; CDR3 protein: CASRNAFWGRTNEKLFF
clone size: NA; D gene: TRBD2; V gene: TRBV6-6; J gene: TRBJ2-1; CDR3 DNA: TGTGCCAGCAGCTACCAAAGACCGGGACTATTAGCGGTGCGAACCTACAATGAGCAGTTCTTC; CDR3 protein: CASSYQRPGLLAVRTYNEQFF
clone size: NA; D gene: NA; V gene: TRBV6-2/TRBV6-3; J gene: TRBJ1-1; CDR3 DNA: TGTGCCAGCAGTTACTCGACTCTCGGCCACGGTAACACTGAAGCTTTCTTT; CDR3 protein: CASSYSTLGHGNTEAFF
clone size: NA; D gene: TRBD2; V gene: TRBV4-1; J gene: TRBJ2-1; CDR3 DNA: TGCGCCAGCAGCCAAGGGGCTAGCGGTCAGAATGAGCAGTTCTTC; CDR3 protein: CASSQGASGQNEQFF
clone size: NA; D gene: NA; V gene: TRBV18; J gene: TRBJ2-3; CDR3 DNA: TGTGCCAGCTCACCACCGAAGTTACCGGGTAGCACAGATACGCAGTATTTT; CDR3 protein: CASSPPKLPGSTDTQYF
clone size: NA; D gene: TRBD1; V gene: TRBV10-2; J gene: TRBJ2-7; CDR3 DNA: TGCGCCAGCAGTAGTGGGGACAGGTCTGGCGAGCAGTACTTC; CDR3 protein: CASSSGDRSGEQYF
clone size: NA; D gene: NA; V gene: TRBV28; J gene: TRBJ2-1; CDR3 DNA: TGTGCCAGCAGCCGAGGCAGAGCCCGCTCCTACAATGAGCAGTTCTTC; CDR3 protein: CASSRGRARSYNEQFF